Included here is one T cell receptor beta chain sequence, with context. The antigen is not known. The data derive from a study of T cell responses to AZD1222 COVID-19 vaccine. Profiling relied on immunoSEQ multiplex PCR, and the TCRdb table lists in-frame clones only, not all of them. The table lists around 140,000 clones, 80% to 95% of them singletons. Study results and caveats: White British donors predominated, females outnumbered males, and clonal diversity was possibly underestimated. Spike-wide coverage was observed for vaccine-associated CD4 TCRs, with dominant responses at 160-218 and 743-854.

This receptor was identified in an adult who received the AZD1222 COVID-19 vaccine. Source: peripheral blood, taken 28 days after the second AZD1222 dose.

The CDR3 loop reads CATIIRNEQYF. CDR3 nucleotides: TGTGCCACCATCATCCGGAACGAGCAGTACTTC. The rearrangement uses TRBV24-1 and TRBJ2-7; D call uncertain. Between the trimmed V and J ends, which lost 8 bases and 5 bases, there was a span of 9 bases. The CDR3 sequence is 11 residues long. Germline V gives CDR1 KGHDR, CDR2 SFDVKD.